This T cell receptor beta chain was observed in a study of cytomegalovirus exposure and HLA in healthy donors. Germline-derived CDR1 and CDR2 are SGHTA and FQGTGA. CDR3 length: 15 amino acids. Trimming took off 5 bases at V and 2 bases at J, with 14 bases between the two ends. The PCR used 60 Vbeta and 13 Jbeta primers. Some clones are missing from TCRdb's copy, which holds only in-frame ones; the method was immunoSEQ multiplex PCR. Of some 120,000 clones in the sample, approximately 70% were seen once. The chain combines TRBV7-3 with TRBJ2-3; weak D call: TRBD2 (6 bases). The receptor's source is a woman aged 40 to 50 in good health and CMV-seropositive. The sequenced material came from PBMCs. The CDR3 loop reads CASSPTGTLTDTQYF. CDR3 DNA sequence: TGTGCCAGCAGCCCCACCGGGACTCTCACAGATACGCAGTATTTT.